These T cell receptor beta chains were read from a single sample in a study of blood T cell repertoires in COVID-19. TCRdb keeps only in-frame clones here, not all; method: immunoSEQ multiplex PCR. The sample includes roughly 100,000 clones, 85% to 90% of them seen just once. Sequenced sample: peripheral blood. These receptors all stem from a man over 45 with acute or convalescent COVID-19. The CDR3 runs from the conserved cysteine through the conserved F or W. A D gene is named only where the DNA matches it firmly. Part of the rows lack a size; the others show once, few, many or a class for expanded clones.

clone size: -; V gene: TRBV3-1/TRBV3-2; J gene: TRBJ1-4; D gene: -; CDR3 DNA: TGTGCCAGCAGCCAAGATCTCGCAACTAATGAAAAACTGTTTTTT; CDR3 protein: CASSQDLATNEKLFF
clone size: once; V gene: TRBV7-3; J gene: TRBJ2-2; D gene: -; CDR3 DNA: TGTGCCAGCAGCAACGGATATGGGACGCGGGGCACCGGGGAGCTGTTTTTT; CDR3 protein: CASSNGYGTRGTGELFF
clone size: -; V gene: TRBV27; J gene: TRBJ2-7; D gene: TRBD2; CDR3 DNA: TGTGCCAGCAGAAGGACTAGCGGGAACGAGCAGTACTTC; CDR3 protein: CASRRTSGNEQYF
clone size: once; V gene: TRBV10-3; J gene: TRBJ1-5; D gene: TRBD1; CDR3 DNA: TGTGCCACCACAGGGGGCGGTGGTCAGCCCCAGCATTTT; CDR3 protein: CATTGGGGQPQHF
clone size: -; V gene: TRBV4-1; J gene: TRBJ2-7; D gene: -; CDR3 DNA: TGCGCCAGCAGCCTAGGACACCCCGCGGACGAGCAGTACTTC; CDR3 protein: CASSLGHPADEQYF
clone size: -; V gene: TRBV5-1; J gene: TRBJ2-1; D gene: -; CDR3 DNA: TGCGCCAGCACCTTCGACAGCAGCTCCTACAATGAGCAGTTCTTC; CDR3 protein: CASTFDSSSYNEQFF
clone size: once; V gene: TRBV7-2; J gene: TRBJ1-1; D gene: -; CDR3 DNA: TGTGCCAGCAGCTTACAGGGGCAGGGATTCAGGATCCCTGAAGCTTTCTTT; CDR3 protein: CASSLQGQGFRIPEAFF
clone size: once; V gene: TRBV27; J gene: TRBJ2-3; D gene: TRBD1; CDR3 DNA: TGTGCCAGCAGTTTATTGGGACAGCTCACAGATACGCAGTATTTT; CDR3 protein: CASSLLGQLTDTQYF
clone size: -; V gene: TRBV18; J gene: TRBJ1-2; D gene: TRBD1; CDR3 DNA: TGTGCCAGCTCACCACCTGACAGGGCCTATGGCTACACCTTC; CDR3 protein: CASSPPDRAYGYTF
clone size: -; V gene: TRBV7-9; J gene: TRBJ2-7; D gene: -; CDR3 DNA: TGTGCCAGCAGCTTATTCAGCCGAGGGCGCTACGAGCAGTACTTC; CDR3 protein: CASSLFSRGRYEQYF
clone size: -; V gene: TRBV18; J gene: TRBJ2-1; D gene: TRBD1; CDR3 DNA: TGTGCCAGCTCAAACCGGGACAGGGGCTATGAGCAGTTCTTC; CDR3 protein: CASSNRDRGYEQFF